The 18 T cell receptor beta chains below were found in one sample sequenced in a study of patients and donors after allogeneic stem cell transplantation (dated by TCRdb to about 2020). Receptor libraries were prepared by RT-PCR. The sequencer listed for this sample is NextSeq 550. TCRdb redid the processing of the public reads, applying fastp at Q25 and MiXCR, and retained in-frame beta chains. Each entry is one CDR3 protein sequence, shown with its most common DNA and genes. This sample has 410,000 or so distinct CDR3 sequences in its table, and about a sixth of those were observed once. Together, the top ten hold 6.5% to 7.5% of the sample. Specimen: blood, either unsorted or a sorted T cell fraction (not recorded which). The receptors were sampled from a human donor who was either an allogeneic HSCT recipient or a stem cell or donor lymphocyte infusion donor (not recorded which). It is not recorded whose cells these are; they may come from a transplant donor.

This chain connects TRBV19 to TRBJ2-5; 7 bases map to TRBD1. The CDR3 extends over 13 amino acids. Germline V gene sequence: CDR1 LNHDA, CDR2 SQIVND (reference sequence). J lost 2 bases, V lost 3 bases, and 0 bases had no gene match. CDR3 DNA sequence: TGTGCCAGTAGTATCAGGGGGCAAGAGACCCAGTACTTC. Amino acid sequence: CASSIRGQETQYF.

This clonotype was seen only a few times. The CDR3 is CASSFGTFPDTQYF. In DNA, the CDR3 is TGCGCCAGCAGCTTCGGGACCTTCCCAGATACGCAGTATTTT. The rearrangement uses TRBV5-1 and TRBJ2-3; D may be TRBD1 or TRBD2 (5 bases each). CDR3 length equals 14 residues. Trimming stripped 2 bases from V and 4 bases from J, with 11 bases between. The germline gives CDR1 SGHRS, CDR2 YFSETQ.

The chain combines TRBV5-6 with TRBJ1-3; no reliable D call. The germline V gene encodes CDR1 SGHDT and CDR2 YYEEEE. Trimming took off 4 bases at V and 0 bases at J, with 8 bases between the two ends. The CDR3 spans 14 residues. The DNA for the CDR3 is TGTGCCAGCAGCCCCGCGAGCTCTGGAAACACCATATATTTT. Protein product: CASSPASSGNTIYF. Drawing the rest from reference TRBV5-6 and TRBJ1-3, the complete variable domain is DAGVTQSPTHLIKTRGQQVTLRCSPKSGHDTVSWYQQALGQGPQFIFQYYEEEERQRGNFPDRFSGHQFPNYSSELNVNALLLGDSALYLCASSPASSGNTIYFGEGSWLTVV.

This rearrangement joins TRBV24-1 to TRBJ1-2; D is unresolved. Germline values: CDR1 KGHDR, CDR2 SFDVKD. Trimming left V 2 bases short and J 4 bases short, with 10 bases between. This CDR3 spans 14 amino acids. The DNA for the CDR3 is TGTGCCACCAGTGATTCGGGTGGCGTCTATGGCTACACCTTC. The encoded protein is CATSDSGGVYGYTF.

Points on this clonotype: This may stem from a read error, because a much larger clone lies one nucleotide away. The V call is TRBV5-4, the J call TRBJ2-1, with no clear D. V dropped 4 bases and J dropped 0 bases, with 8 bases sitting between them. This CDR3 spans 14 amino acids. Germline lookup yields CDR1 SGHNT and CDR2 YYREEE (reference sequence). The CDR3 region has the DNA TGTGCCAGCAGCCCCCAAAGCTCCTACAATGAGCAGTTCTTC. As protein: CASSPQSSYNEQFF.

J is TRBJ2-3 and V is TRBV9; no clear D. This CDR3 contains 15 residues. V gave up 1 base and J gave up 0 bases, with 9 bases separating them. Germline CDR1 is SGDLS and CDR2 is YYNGEE. This CDR3 is CASSVSGPSTDTQYF. The DNA for the CDR3 is TGTGCCAGCAGCGTAAGTGGGCCTAGCACAGATACGCAGTATTTT.

V usage is TRBV20-1 and J usage is TRBJ2-7, with TRBD2 matching 12 bases. The CDR3 has 14 residues. Losses at the gene ends were 1 base for V and 4 bases for J; bases not matched to a gene: 2. Germline V gene data show CDR1 as DFQATT and CDR2 as SNEGSKA (reference sequence). The CDR3 sequence: CSARVLAGGYEQYF. For the CDR3, the DNA is TGCAGTGCTAGAGTTCTAGCGGGGGGGTACGAGCAGTACTTC.

This rearrangement joins TRBV7-9 to TRBJ2-7; 14 bases fit TRBD2. This CDR3 has 16 amino acids. The V segment lost 2 bases and the J segment 7 bases; nucleotides outside the gene matches: 7. Germline V gives CDR1 SEHNR, CDR2 FQNEAQ (reference sequence). CDR3 loop: CASSLPSGTSGSEQYF. CDR3 coding DNA: TGTGCCAGCAGCTTACCTTCCGGGACTAGCGGGAGTGAGCAGTACTTC.

The genes are TRBV12-3 or TRBV12-4 and TRBJ1-6; D may be TRBD1 (5 bases). The CDR3 has 12 residues. Trimming left V 6 bases short and J 12 bases short, with 12 bases between. The CDR3 reads CASRYRSGPLHF. CDR3 in DNA: TGTGCCAGCAGGTACAGGAGCGGACCCCTCCACTTT.

This clonotype turned up a few times. This chain joins TRBV7-8 and TRBJ1-1; D might be TRBD1 (5 bases). V gave up 1 base and J gave up 5 bases, with 17 bases separating them. The CDR3 extends over 16 amino acids. CDR1 is SGHVS and CDR2 is FQNEAQ in the germline V gene. The CDR3 spells CASSLVEGRGRTEAFF. Written as DNA, the CDR3 is TGTGCCAGCAGCTTAGTGGAAGGGAGGGGCCGGACTGAAGCTTTCTTT.

This sequence joins TRBV30 and TRBJ1-1; D is ambiguous. The germline gives CDR1 GTSNPN, CDR2 SVGIG (reference sequence). Trimming shortened V by 2 bases and J by 2 bases, and 6 bases separated the two germline ends. The CDR3 contains 12 residues. The CDR3 nucleotides read TGTGCCTGGAGTCCCATTAACACTGAAGCTTTCTTT. Protein sequence: CAWSPINTEAFF.

J is TRBJ1-6 and V is TRBV11-2, with a tentative D call TRBD1 (5 bases). Germline V gene sequence: CDR1 SGHAT, CDR2 FQNNGV. The CDR3 loop spans 18 amino acids. Trimming removed 2 bases from V and 0 bases from J, with 14 bases in between. CDR3 sequence (DNA): TGTGCCAGCAGCTTATTATTCGGGGACCTCTCCTATAATTCACCCCTCCACTTT. This translates into CASSLLFGDLSYNSPLHF.

This clonotype has just a few counts. This rearrangement joins TRBV9 to TRBJ2-7, with D unresolved. The CDR3 extends over 15 amino acids. With 4 bases removed from V and 3 bases from J, the gap between germline ends came to 17 bases. Germline V gene sequence: CDR1 SGDLS, CDR2 YYNGEE. This chain's CDR3 is CASSPRLHPNYEQYF. CDR3 coding DNA: TGTGCCAGCAGCCCCCGTTTACACCCAAACTACGAGCAGTACTTC.

The chain carries TRBV5-1 and TRBJ1-4; D is uncertain. V lost 4 bases and J 8 bases, leaving 15 bases between the germline ends. Per germline, CDR1 SGHRS and CDR2 YFSETQ. This CDR3 spans 14 amino acids. CDR3 coding DNA: TGCGCCAGCAGCGTTGGACGGCTGGAGGAAAAACTGTTTTTT. It yields the protein CASSVGRLEEKLFF.

This clonotype has more than one count but fewer than ten. The chain links TRBV7-2 to TRBJ1-5; D call uncertain. CDR1 SGHTA and CDR2 FQGNSA come from the germline V gene. Trimming took off 5 bases at V and 5 bases at J, with 10 bases between the two ends. The CDR3 sequence is 13 residues long. CDR3 nucleotide sequence: TGTGCCAGCAGCCCACGTCGGGATCAGCCCCAGCATTTT. Translation gives CASSPRRDQPQHF.

This clonotype was counted only a few times. The chain carries TRBV30 and TRBJ1-2; D is ambiguous. The CDR3 runs to 10 residues. Germline values: CDR1 GTSNPN, CDR2 SVGIG (reference sequence). Trimming stripped 6 bases from V and 7 bases from J, with 9 bases between. The CDR3 sequence: CACGEPGYTF. CDR3 DNA sequence: TGTGCCTGCGGTGAACCTGGCTACACCTTC.

This clonotype came up many times. The chain has TRBV12-3 or TRBV12-4 and TRBJ1-1; D unclear. Between the trimmed V and J ends, which lost 3 bases and 3 bases, there was a span of 11 bases. This CDR3 comprises 14 residues. In nucleotides, the CDR3 is TGTGCCAGCAGTTTGGGTGGGCGCGACACTGAAGCTTTCTTT. This codes for CASSLGGRDTEAFF.

This chain joins TRBV4-3 and TRBJ1-2; no firm D call. The germline V and J ends were trimmed by 0 bases and 5 bases, with 7 bases remaining between them. CDR1 LGHNA and CDR2 YSLEER come from the germline V gene. This CDR3 region has 13 residues. The CDR3 is CASSQERVYGYTF. The CDR3 bases are TGCGCCAGCAGCCAAGAGAGGGTTTATGGCTACACCTTC.